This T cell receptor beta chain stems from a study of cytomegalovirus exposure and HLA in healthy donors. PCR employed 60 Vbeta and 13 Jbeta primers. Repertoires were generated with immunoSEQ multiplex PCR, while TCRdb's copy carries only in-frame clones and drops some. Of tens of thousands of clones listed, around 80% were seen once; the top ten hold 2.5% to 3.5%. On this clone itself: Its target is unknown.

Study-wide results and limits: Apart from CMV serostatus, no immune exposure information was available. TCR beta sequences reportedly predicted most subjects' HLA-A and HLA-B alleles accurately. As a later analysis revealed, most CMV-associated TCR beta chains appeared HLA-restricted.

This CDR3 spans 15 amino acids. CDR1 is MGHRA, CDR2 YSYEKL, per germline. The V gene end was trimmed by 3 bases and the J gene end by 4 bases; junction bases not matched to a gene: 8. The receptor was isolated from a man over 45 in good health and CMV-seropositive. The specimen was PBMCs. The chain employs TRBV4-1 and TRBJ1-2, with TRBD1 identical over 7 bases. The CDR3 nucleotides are TGCGCCAGCAGCCACCCCCCGGGACAGCTCTATGGCTACACCTTC. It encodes CASSHPPGQLYGYTF.